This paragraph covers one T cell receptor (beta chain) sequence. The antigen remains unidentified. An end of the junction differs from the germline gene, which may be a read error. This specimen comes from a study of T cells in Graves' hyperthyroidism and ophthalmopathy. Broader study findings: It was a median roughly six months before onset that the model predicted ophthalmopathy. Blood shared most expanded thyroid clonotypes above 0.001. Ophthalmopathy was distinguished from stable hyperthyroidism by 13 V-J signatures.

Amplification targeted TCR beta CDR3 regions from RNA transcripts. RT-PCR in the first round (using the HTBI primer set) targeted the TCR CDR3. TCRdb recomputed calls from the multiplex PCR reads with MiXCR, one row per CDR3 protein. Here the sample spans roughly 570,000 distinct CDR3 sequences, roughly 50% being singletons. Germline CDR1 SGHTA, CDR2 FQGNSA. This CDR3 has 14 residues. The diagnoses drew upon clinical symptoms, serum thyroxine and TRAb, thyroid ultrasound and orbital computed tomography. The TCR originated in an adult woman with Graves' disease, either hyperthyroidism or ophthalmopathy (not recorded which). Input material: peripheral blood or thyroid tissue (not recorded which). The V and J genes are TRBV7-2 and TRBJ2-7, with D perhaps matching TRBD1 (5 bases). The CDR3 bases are TGCGTCAGCAGCCTCCCGGACACGTCCTACGAGCAGTACTTT. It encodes CVSSLPDTSYEQYF.